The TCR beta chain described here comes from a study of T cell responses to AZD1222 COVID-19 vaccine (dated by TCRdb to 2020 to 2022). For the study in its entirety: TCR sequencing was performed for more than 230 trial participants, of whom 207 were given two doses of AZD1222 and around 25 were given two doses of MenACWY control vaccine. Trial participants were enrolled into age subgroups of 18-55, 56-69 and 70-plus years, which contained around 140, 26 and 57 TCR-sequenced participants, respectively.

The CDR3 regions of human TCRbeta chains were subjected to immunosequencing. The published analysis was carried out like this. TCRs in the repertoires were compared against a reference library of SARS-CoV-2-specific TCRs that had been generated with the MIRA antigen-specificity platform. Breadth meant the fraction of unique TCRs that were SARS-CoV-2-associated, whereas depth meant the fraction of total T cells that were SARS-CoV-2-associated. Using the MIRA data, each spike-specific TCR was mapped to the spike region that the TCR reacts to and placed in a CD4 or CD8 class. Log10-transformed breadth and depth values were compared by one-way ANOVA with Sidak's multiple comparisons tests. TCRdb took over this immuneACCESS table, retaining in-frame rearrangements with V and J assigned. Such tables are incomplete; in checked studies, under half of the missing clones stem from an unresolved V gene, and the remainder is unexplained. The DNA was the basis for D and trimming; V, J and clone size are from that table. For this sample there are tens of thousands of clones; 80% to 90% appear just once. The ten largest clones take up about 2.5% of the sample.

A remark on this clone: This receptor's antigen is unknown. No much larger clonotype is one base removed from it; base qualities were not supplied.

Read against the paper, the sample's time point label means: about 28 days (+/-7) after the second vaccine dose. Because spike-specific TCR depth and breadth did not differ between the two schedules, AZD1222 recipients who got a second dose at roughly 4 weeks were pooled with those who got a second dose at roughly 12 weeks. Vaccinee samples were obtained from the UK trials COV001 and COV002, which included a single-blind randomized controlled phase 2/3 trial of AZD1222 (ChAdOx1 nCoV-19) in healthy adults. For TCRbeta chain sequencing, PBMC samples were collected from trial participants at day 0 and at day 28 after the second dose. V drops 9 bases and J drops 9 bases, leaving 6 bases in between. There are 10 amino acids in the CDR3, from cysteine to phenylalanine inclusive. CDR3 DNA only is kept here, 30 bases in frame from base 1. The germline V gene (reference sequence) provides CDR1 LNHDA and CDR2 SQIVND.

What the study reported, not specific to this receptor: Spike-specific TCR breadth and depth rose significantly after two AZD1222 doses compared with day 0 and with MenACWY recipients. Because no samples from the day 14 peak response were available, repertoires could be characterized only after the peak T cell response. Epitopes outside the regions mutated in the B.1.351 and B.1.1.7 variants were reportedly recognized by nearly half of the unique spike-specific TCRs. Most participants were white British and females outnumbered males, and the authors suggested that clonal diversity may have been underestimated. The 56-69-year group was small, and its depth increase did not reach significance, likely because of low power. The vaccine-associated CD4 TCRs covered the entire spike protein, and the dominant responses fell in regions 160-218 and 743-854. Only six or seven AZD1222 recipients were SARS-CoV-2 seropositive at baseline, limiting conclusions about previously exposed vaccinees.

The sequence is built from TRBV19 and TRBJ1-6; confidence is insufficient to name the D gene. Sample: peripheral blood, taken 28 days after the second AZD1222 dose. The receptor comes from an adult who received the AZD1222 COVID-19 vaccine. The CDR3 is CASISSPLHF. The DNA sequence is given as TGTGCCAGCATTAGTTCACCCCTCCACTTT.